Below, 18 T cell receptor beta chains from the same sample are listed, as sequenced in a study of molecular identifiers for immune sequencing clone quantification. Using its own MiXCR run on the PCR reads, TCRdb lists one record per CDR3 protein. The table records about 35,000 distinct CDR3 sequences, about a fifth of them present only once. Sequenced input: naive CD8+ T cells from blood, with Jurkat cell RNA spiked in. Subset described: FACS-sorted CD8+CD4-CCR7+CD45RA+ naive T cells. Source of these receptors: a human donor in good health. Some libraries in this study had Jurkat cell RNA spiked in.

The chain carries TRBV27 and TRBJ2-2; TRBD1 matches 10 bases. Germline V lookup: CDR1 MNHEY, CDR2 SMNVEV (reference sequence). The CDR3 spans 15 residues. Unmatched junction bases numbered 6, after V lost 3 bases and J lost 8 bases. CDR3: CASSLGQGPAGELFF. CDR3 DNA sequence: TGTGCCAGCAGTTTGGGACAGGGGCCGGCTGGGGAGCTGTTTTTT.

Here the CDR3 reads CASSYGITSGGLYEQYF. The CDR3 coding sequence is TGTGCCAGCAGTTACGGAATCACTAGCGGGGGACTCTACGAGCAGTACTTC. The gene calls are TRBV6-5 and TRBJ2-7, with TRBD2 matching over 11 bases. The trim removed 2 bases at V and 3 bases at J, leaving 9 bases unmatched. CDR1 and CDR2 from the germline V gene are MNHEY and SVGAGI. CDR3 size: 17 residues.

Of note for this clonotype: The germline gene is not matched at one end of the junction; a read error may be the cause. V and J are TRBV7-2 and TRBJ1-3; a possible D gene is TRBD1 (5 bases). CDR1 SGHTA and CDR2 FQGNSA come from the germline V gene. CDR3 length equals 15 residues. The DNA for the CDR3 is TGTGCCAGCAGCTTCGACAGTTACTCTGGAAACACCATACATTTT. It encodes CASSFDSYSGNTIHF.

This clonotype was recorded many times. The V gene is TRBV12-3 or TRBV12-4, the J gene TRBJ1-5, with a tentative D call TRBD1 (5 bases). This CDR3 is built from 14 residues. V shed 7 bases and J shed 7 bases, with 17 bases lying between them. The CDR3 protein is CASTRGPGGQPQHF. The CDR3 region has the DNA TGTGCCAGCACCCGGGGCCCAGGAGGGCAGCCCCAGCATTTT.

Details on this clonotype: This may arise from a read error, as a much more abundant clone is one base away. The chain uses TRBV4-1 and TRBJ1-1; maybe TRBD1 (6 bases). The CDR3 length is 13 residues. The germline gives CDR1 MGHRA, CDR2 YSYEKL. In DNA form, the CDR3 reads TGCGCCGGCAGCCAAGTGGGGGGGCTTGAAGCTTTCTTT. Its translation is CAGSQVGGLEAFF.

This clonotype was observed at least ten times. The rearrangement joins TRBV4-3 to TRBJ2-3; TRBD2 matches at 8 bases. Germline loops: CDR1 LGHNA, CDR2 YSLEER. The CDR3 has 15 amino acids. V dropped 3 bases and J dropped 3; count of bases not matched to a gene: 5. CDR3 sequence: CASSQTLAATDTQYF. DNA of the CDR3: TGCGCCAGCAGCCAGACACTAGCGGCGACAGATACGCAGTATTTT.

This clonotype was seen ten or more times. The genes are TRBV4-3 and TRBJ2-7; perhaps TRBD2 as D (6 bases). CDR1 and CDR2 from the germline V gene are LGHNA and YSLEER. CDR3 size: 15 residues. The V end lost 1 base, the J end lost 0 bases, and 10 bases lay between the germline ends. CDR3 coding DNA: TGCGCCAGCAGCCAAGGGGTAGCGGCCTCCTACGAGCAGTACTTC. Encoded protein: CASSQGVAASYEQYF.

This clonotype was counted many times. The chain links TRBV7-9 to TRBJ2-4; D might be TRBD2 (6 bases). CDR1 is SEHNR, CDR2 FQNEAQ, per germline (reference sequence). V was cut by 5 bases and J by 3 bases, with 17 bases left in between. The CDR3 loop spans 16 amino acids. The chain's CDR3 is CASSGSGNYLKNIQYF. Written as DNA, the CDR3 is TGTGCCAGCAGCGGTAGCGGAAACTACCTCAAAAACATTCAGTACTTC.

This clonotype is categorized as medium-sized (0.01 to 0.1%). The rearrangement uses TRBV20-1 and TRBJ2-5, with 11 bases lining up with TRBD2. Germline values: CDR1 DFQATT, CDR2 SNEGSKA (reference sequence). This CDR3 has 15 residues. V gave up 6 bases and J gave up 1 base; unmatched junction bases: 7. As DNA, the CDR3 is TGCAGTGCCGGGCAACTAGCGGGAGCCCAAGAGACCCAGTACTTC. This encodes CSAGQLAGAQETQYF.

By sample fraction, this clonotype is medium-sized. This chain links TRBV7-9 with TRBJ2-3; 8 bases are a match to TRBD1. V shed 1 base and J 2 bases; nucleotides not matched to a gene: 11. Germline values: CDR1 SEHNR, CDR2 FQNEAQ (reference sequence). The CDR3 is 18 residues long. The CDR3: CASSLDRGQAMLTDTQYF. The CDR3 DNA reads TGTGCCAGCAGCTTAGATCGGGGACAGGCGATGCTCACAGATACGCAGTATTTT.

This clonotype was found a few times. The chain is built from TRBV4-1 and TRBJ2-1; 8 bases are shared with TRBD2. The CDR3 contains 17 residues. Unmatched junction bases numbered 14, after V lost 2 bases and J lost 8 bases. CDR1 and CDR2 from the germline V gene are MGHRA and YSYEKL. CDR3 sequence reads: CASSQSVSPRGGYEQFF. The CDR3 nucleotides are TGCGCCAGCAGCCAAAGCGTGTCGCCCCGCGGGGGGTATGAGCAGTTCTTC.

This clonotype came up a few times. A much larger clone sits a single nucleotide away, making a read error possible. The chain employs TRBV20-1 and TRBJ2-3, with D uncertain. The V gene's germline CDR1 is DFQATT and CDR2 SNEGSKA (reference sequence). The CDR3 runs 17 residues. CDR3 sequence (DNA): TGCAGTGCTAGAGACCCCCCGCTTGTGCGGAGCACAGATACGCGGTATTTT. It specifies CSARDPPLVRSTDTRYF.

At least ten counts were recorded for this clonotype. The J gene is TRBJ2-5, the V gene TRBV7-6, with TRBD2 identical over 7 bases. Losses at the gene ends were 5 bases for V and 3 bases for J; bases not matched to a gene: 9. Germline V lookup: CDR1 SGHVS, CDR2 FNYEAQ. The CDR3 has 15 residues. DNA of the CDR3: TGTGCCAGCAGCCTGGGGGGAGGGAAGAAAGAGACCCAGTACTTC. This encodes CASSLGGGKKETQYF.

This clonotype came up many times. The V gene is TRBV25-1, the J gene TRBJ2-5; D gene ambiguous. Germline V lookup: CDR1 MGHDK, CDR2 SYGVNS. The germline V and J ends were trimmed by 7 bases and 1 base, with 10 bases remaining between them. This CDR3 has 13 residues. This CDR3 reads CASTGWGQETQYF. In nucleotides, the CDR3 is TGTGCCAGCACCGGTTGGGGCCAAGAGACCCAGTACTTC.

This clonotype was observed at least ten times. This rearrangement joins TRBV5-6 to TRBJ2-7; 13 positions agree with TRBD2. V lost 4 bases to trimming and J lost 2 bases; unmatched junction nucleotides: 0. The CDR3 runs to 14 residues. The germline V gene has CDR1 SGHDT and CDR2 YYEEEE. CDR3 in DNA: TGTGCCAGCAGCACTAGCGGGAGGGCCTACGAGCAGTACTTC. Translating it yields CASSTSGRAYEQYF. Supplemented by reference TRBV5-6 and TRBJ2-7, the full variable domain reads DAGVTQSPTHLIKTRGQQVTLRCSPKSGHDTVSWYQQALGQGPQFIFQYYEEEERQRGNFPDRFSGHQFPNYSSELNVNALLLGDSALYLCASSTSGRAYEQYFGPGTRLTVT.

This clonotype was picked up a small number of times. This may stem from a read error, because a much larger clone lies one nucleotide away. The J gene is TRBJ2-3, the V gene TRBV20-1; 9 bases map to TRBD2. The CDR3 consists of 17 residues. CDR1 DFQATT and CDR2 SNEGSKA come from the germline V gene (reference sequence). CDR3: CSVRDMREGRYTDTQYF. In DNA, the CDR3 is TGCAGTGTTAGAGATATGCGGGAGGGCCGTTACACAGATACGCAGTATTTT.

This clonotype occurred many times. V gene TRBV5-1 combines with J gene TRBJ2-3; possibly TRBD2 for D (6 bases). CDR1 and CDR2 from the germline V gene are SGHRS and YFSETQ. Trimming cost V 1 base and J 6 bases, with 18 bases left between them. CDR3 length equals 16 residues. The CDR3 nucleotides are TGCGCCAGCAGCTTGCAGCGGACTATATATGGGGATACGCAGTATTTT. Translating gives CASSLQRTIYGDTQYF.

This clonotype was counted a few times. The J gene is TRBJ1-2, the V gene TRBV5-1, with 9 bases that match TRBD1. The CDR3 totals 18 residues. Germline V gene data show CDR1 as SGHRS and CDR2 as YFSETQ. V trimming: 3 bases; J trimming: 8 bases; junction bases outside the gene matches: 20. This CDR3 reads CASSSTAGTGLFSGGYTF. Written as DNA, the CDR3 is TGCGCCAGCAGCTCTACTGCCGGGACAGGGTTGTTTTCGGGGGGCTACACCTTC.